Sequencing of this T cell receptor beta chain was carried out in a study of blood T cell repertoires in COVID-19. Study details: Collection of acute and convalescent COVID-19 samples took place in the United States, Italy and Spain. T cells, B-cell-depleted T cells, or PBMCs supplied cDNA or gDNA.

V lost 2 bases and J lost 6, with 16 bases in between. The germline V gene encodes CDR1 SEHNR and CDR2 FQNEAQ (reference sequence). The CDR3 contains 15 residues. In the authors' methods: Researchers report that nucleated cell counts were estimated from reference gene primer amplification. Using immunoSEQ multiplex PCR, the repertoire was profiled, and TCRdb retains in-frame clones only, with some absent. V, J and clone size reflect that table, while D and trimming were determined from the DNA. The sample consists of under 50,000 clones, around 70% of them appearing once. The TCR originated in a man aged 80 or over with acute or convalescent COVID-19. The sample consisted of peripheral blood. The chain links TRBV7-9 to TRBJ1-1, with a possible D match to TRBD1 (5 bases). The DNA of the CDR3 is TGTGCCAGCAGCTTAAGGCAGGGCCGTTCGGCTGAAGCTTTCTTT. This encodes CASSLRQGRSAEAFF.